Below, 29 T cell receptor beta chains from the same sample are listed, as sequenced in a study of T-cell reconstitution after alpha-beta-depleted transplantation in children. As it was prepared, the TCRbeta library received unique molecular identifiers. TCRdb reprocessed the PCR reads with MiXCR, giving one entry per CDR3 protein. This sample has approximately 390,000 distinct CDR3 sequences, with roughly 10% found just once. This sample comprised PBMCs from the stem cell graft donor, obtained from the stem cell graft. The receptors come from a human donor who donated a stem cell graft to a child with acute myeloid leukemia.

This clonotype was counted only a few times. The chain recombines TRBV24-1 with TRBJ2-1; 9 bases are a match to TRBD2. V lost 1 base to trimming and J lost 3 bases; unmatched junction nucleotides: 3. CDR3 length: 16 amino acids. Germline assignment: CDR1 KGHDR and CDR2 SFDVKD. Written as DNA, the CDR3 is TGTGCCACCAGTGATTTTAGCGGGAGCTTCTACAATGAGCAGTTCTTC. This translates into CATSDFSGSFYNEQFF.

This clonotype was found many times. This rearrangement joins TRBV10-3 to TRBJ2-2, with D unresolved. The germline V gene has CDR1 ENHRY and CDR2 SYGVKD. Trimming removed 3 bases at V and 6 bases at J, with 8 bases between. The CDR3 spans 13 residues. The CDR3 sequence: CAISDESAGELFF. In nucleotides, the CDR3 is TGTGCCATCAGTGATGAGAGCGCCGGGGAGCTGTTTTTT.

The chain links TRBV12-3 or TRBV12-4 to TRBJ2-7; 9 bases match TRBD2. There are 15 residues in the CDR3. Germline trimming cut 6 bases from V and 0 bases from J; bases unmatched to any gene: 6. CDR3 sequence (DNA): TGTGCCAGCAGCCCTAGCGGGAAGAGCTCCTACGAGCAGTACTTC. This encodes CASSPSGKSSYEQYF.

The V call is TRBV6-1, the J call TRBJ1-6; D uncertain. The ends were cut back, 3 bases at V and 10 bases at J, with 10 bases in the middle. The CDR3 has 13 residues. The germline V gene has CDR1 MNHNS and CDR2 SASEGT. The CDR3 sequence is CASSDYNLSPLHF. The CDR3 nucleotides read TGTGCCAGCAGTGATTACAACCTATCACCCCTCCACTTT.

This clonotype was recorded only once. The chain is built from TRBV7-9 and TRBJ1-1, with a possible D match to TRBD1 (5 bases). CDR3 length: 12 residues. In germline, CDR1 is SEHNR, CDR2 FQNEAQ (reference sequence). Here the CDR3 DNA reads TGTGCAGTGGGAACAGGGAACACTGAAGCTTTCTTT. Its translation is CAVGTGNTEAFF.

This clonotype occurred a few times. The chain has TRBV6-1 and TRBJ2-5; no clear D. Trimming shortened V by 6 bases and J by 4 bases, and 18 bases separated the two germline ends. The CDR3 contains 15 residues. CDR1 MNHNS and CDR2 SASEGT come from the germline V gene. The CDR3 reads CASSSGPGLPETQYF. Written as DNA, the CDR3 is TGTGCCAGCAGCTCCGGGCCAGGCCTCCCAGAGACCCAGTACTTC.

This clonotype showed up just a few times. V is TRBV12-3 or TRBV12-4 and J is TRBJ2-3; 7 nucleotides agree with TRBD2. Germline trimming cut 6 bases from V and 5 bases from J; bases unmatched to any gene: 11. The CDR3 is 15 residues long. CDR3 nucleotide sequence: TGTGCCAGCAGCCTCCAGCGGGGCTATGAAGATACGCAGTATTTT. As protein: CASSLQRGYEDTQYF.

The rearrangement uses TRBV27 and TRBJ1-3; the D is unclear. The V and J ends lost 8 bases and 4 bases respectively, with 12 bases between them. Germline V CDR1 and CDR2: MNHEY, SMNVEV (reference sequence). CDR3 size: 13 residues. CDR3 in amino acids: CASALKQGNTIYF. The DNA of the CDR3 is TGTGCCAGCGCACTTAAACAGGGAAACACCATATATTTT.

This clonotype was counted ten times or more. As DNA, the CDR3 is TGCAGCGTGCCACTTAGCGGGTCAGGGGCCTACAATGAGCAGTTCTTC. Amino acid sequence: CSVPLSGSGAYNEQFF. The J gene is TRBJ2-1, the V gene TRBV29-1, with D possibly being TRBD2 (7 bases). The CDR3 covers 16 residues. Trimming took off 6 bases at V and 2 bases at J, with 20 bases between the two ends. CDR1 is SQVTM and CDR2 is ANQGSEA in the germline V gene.

The gene calls are TRBV19 and TRBJ1-1; 9 bases line up with TRBD1. This CDR3 is 16 amino acids long. The V gene's germline CDR1 is LNHDA and CDR2 SQIVND (reference sequence). V lost 7 bases to trimming and J lost 1 base; unmatched junction nucleotides: 10. In DNA form, the CDR3 reads TGTGCCAGTACCGCCCCCGGACAGGGGTCGAACACTGAAGCTTTCTTT. Amino acid sequence: CASTAPGQGSNTEAFF.

The chain joins TRBV5-1 to TRBJ1-1, with D unclear. This CDR3 region has 13 residues. Trimming stripped 3 bases from V and 6 bases from J, with 12 bases between. Germline values: CDR1 SGHRS, CDR2 YFSETQ. CDR3 nucleotide sequence: TGCGCCAGCAGCTCAACGGCGGGCGCTGAAGCTTTCTTT. This codes for CASSSTAGAEAFF.

This clonotype has only a few counts. This chain joins TRBV20-1 and TRBJ2-5; D is unresolved. The CDR3 runs to 15 residues. Trimming took off 0 bases at V and 1 base at J, with 12 bases between the two ends. CDR1 DFQATT and CDR2 SNEGSKA come from the germline V gene (reference sequence). CDR3: CSARDPTDPQETQYF. Here the CDR3 DNA reads TGCAGTGCTAGAGATCCTACAGACCCCCAAGAGACCCAGTACTTC.

This clonotype turned up a few times. This sequence joins TRBV5-1 and TRBJ2-1, with 10 positions matching TRBD2. Germline V gene data show CDR1 as SGHRS and CDR2 as YFSETQ. The trim removed 4 bases at V and 8 bases at J, leaving 9 bases unmatched. The CDR3 is made up of 15 amino acids. CDR3 sequence reads: CASSERLAGNDEQFF. The CDR3 DNA sequence: TGCGCCAGCAGCGAAAGACTAGCGGGTAACGATGAGCAGTTCTTC.

As DNA, the CDR3 is TGTGCCAGCAGTGTGGGCGGGAATCCCTACAATGAGCAGTTCTTC. As protein: CASSVGGNPYNEQFF. The rearrangement joins TRBV2 to TRBJ2-1, with D possibly being TRBD2 (6 bases). The CDR3 is 15 residues long. V was cut by 4 bases and J by 2 bases, with 12 bases left in between. Germline CDR1 SNHLY, CDR2 FYNNEI.

The chain recombines TRBV5-5 with TRBJ1-4; a possible D gene is TRBD1 (5 bases). Trimming left V 4 bases short and J 8 bases short, with 15 bases between. The CDR3 consists of 14 residues. Germline CDR1 reads SGHKS; CDR2 reads YYEKEE (reference sequence). The CDR3 DNA is TGTGCCAGCAGCCTCGGGACGCGGTACGAAAAACTGTTTTTT. Encoded protein: CASSLGTRYEKLFF.

The rearrangement joins TRBV29-1 to TRBJ2-5; 9 nucleotides match TRBD1. The CDR3 runs 12 residues. Germline V gene lookup returns CDR1 SQVTM and CDR2 ANQGSEA. V shed 8 bases and J 4 bases; nucleotides not matched to a gene: 5. CDR3 DNA: TGCAGCATGGAACAGGGGGCAGAGACCCAGTACTTC. Residues: CSMEQGAETQYF.

This clonotype has at least ten counts. V is TRBV5-1 and J is TRBJ2-3; D remains unclear. This CDR3 is 12 amino acids long. Germline CDR1 is SGHRS and CDR2 is YFSETQ. The V and J ends lost 7 bases and 0 bases respectively, with 6 bases between them. The CDR3 loop reads CASYLSTDTQYF. The CDR3 DNA reads TGCGCCAGCTATCTCAGCACAGATACGCAGTATTTT. The full variable domain, rest sourced from reference TRBV5-1 and TRBJ2-3, is KAGVTQTPRYLIKTRGQQVTLSCSPISGHRSVSWYQQTPGQGLQFLFEYFSETQRNKGNFPGRFSGRQFSNSRSEMNVSTLELGDSALYLCASYLSTDTQYFGPGTRLTVL.

The rearrangement joins TRBV20-1 to TRBJ2-3; D ambiguous. The CDR3 has 13 residues. V dropped 6 bases and J dropped 4 bases, with 14 bases sitting between them. In germline, CDR1 is DFQATT, CDR2 SNEGSKA (reference sequence). The CDR3 is CSAPATYPDTQYF. CDR3 coding DNA: TGCAGTGCCCCGGCGACGTACCCAGATACGCAGTATTTT.

As regards this clonotype: One junction end disagrees with the germline gene, perhaps due to a read error. The chain is built from TRBV7-7 and TRBJ2-5; TRBD2 agrees at 7 bases. CDR1 is SSHAT and CDR2 is FNYEAQ in the germline V gene (reference sequence). This CDR3 region has 14 residues. The CDR3 protein is CASSPASGGETQYF. CDR3 coding DNA: TGTGCTAGCAGCCCCGCGTCGGGGGGAGAGACCCAGTACTTC.

The V gene is TRBV20-1, the J gene TRBJ1-2; 10 nucleotides align to TRBD1. Germline-derived CDR1 and CDR2 are DFQATT and SNEGSKA (reference sequence). The trim removed 2 bases at V and 3 bases at J, leaving 6 bases unmatched. CDR3 length: 15 residues. This CDR3 reads CSARPGTGDHYGYTF. DNA for the CDR3: TGCAGTGCTAGACCCGGGACAGGGGATCACTATGGCTACACCTTC.

The chain is built from TRBV9 and TRBJ2-5; D might be TRBD2 (6 bases). CDR3 length: 18 residues. V was clipped by 3 bases and J by 4 bases, with 25 bases between them. CDR1 SGDLS and CDR2 YYNGEE come from the germline V gene. The CDR3 is CASSGTIRDAEEGETQYF. The CDR3 DNA is TGTGCCAGCAGCGGGACCATCCGGGACGCCGAGGAGGGAGAGACCCAGTACTTC.

This clonotype was counted only a few times. The chain is built from TRBV12-3 or TRBV12-4 and TRBJ1-1; 9 positions agree with TRBD1. The CDR3 spans 15 residues. V was pared by 6 bases and J by 3 bases, with 8 bases of the junction left unmatched. DNA for the CDR3: TGTGCCAGCAGCGGACAGGGGCTGGGGCACACTGAAGCTTTCTTT. Its protein product is CASSGQGLGHTEAFF.

This clonotype came up many times. A junction boundary mismatches the germline segment, possibly from a read error. The V call is TRBV7-7, the J call TRBJ2-5; 13 positions match TRBD2. Per germline, CDR1 SSHAT and CDR2 FNYEAQ (reference sequence). CDR3 length: 14 amino acids. The CDR3 region is CASRRLAGGETQYF. DNA of the CDR3: TGTGCTAGCAGAAGACTAGCGGGAGGAGAGACCCAGTACTTC. Looking up the rest from reference TRBV7-7 and TRBJ2-5 gives the full variable domain: GAGVSQSPRYKVTKRGQDVTLRCDPISSHATLYWYQQALGQGPEFLTYFNYEAQPDKSGLPSDRFSAERPEGSISTLTIQRTEQRDSAMYRCASRRLAGGETQYFGPGTRLLVL.

This clonotype was observed at least ten times. The genes are TRBV18 and TRBJ1-2; D unresolved. This CDR3 is built from 12 residues. CDR1 is KGHSH and CDR2 is LQKENI in the germline V gene. V dropped 5 bases and J dropped 8 bases, with 12 bases sitting between them. The CDR3 sequence is CASSSQTGGYTF. The DNA for the CDR3 is TGTGCCAGCTCAAGCCAAACGGGAGGCTACACCTTC.

This clonotype was found a few times. V gene TRBV12-3 or TRBV12-4 combines with J gene TRBJ2-3; 12 bases agree with TRBD2. Trimming at V came to 5 bases and at J to 2 bases, leaving 14 bases not matched to a gene. The CDR3 length is 19 residues. CDR3 nucleotide sequence: TGTGCCAGCAGTCGACTCGCCCCAGGACTAGCGGGAAACACAGATACGCAGTATTTT. Amino acids: CASSRLAPGLAGNTDTQYF.

This chain joins TRBV4-1 and TRBJ1-3, with 9 nucleotides matching TRBD1. After removal of 1 base from V and 0 bases from J, the junction contained 7 bases not matched to a gene. This CDR3 comprises 18 residues. The germline V gene encodes CDR1 MGHRA and CDR2 YSYEKL. This CDR3 reads CASSQGGDRADSGNTIYF. The CDR3 DNA sequence: TGCGCCAGCAGCCAAGGGGGGGACAGGGCGGACTCTGGAAACACCATATATTTT.

V usage is TRBV4-2 and J usage is TRBJ2-7; 7 nucleotides match TRBD1. This CDR3 contains 15 residues. V shed 4 bases, J shed 4 bases, and the junction held 10 bases outside the gene matches. The germline CDR1 and CDR2 sequences are LGHNA and YNFKEQ. DNA of the CDR3: TGTGCCAGCAGCCCCGGGTGGGACAGCTTTTACGAGCAGTACGTC. Its translation is CASSPGWDSFYEQYV.

This clonotype was seen only a few times. V and J are TRBV15 and TRBJ2-7; TRBD2 matches at 7 bases. The CDR3 has 14 amino acids. The J segment lost 1 base and the V segment lost 4 bases, leaving 4 bases of the junction unmatched. The germline V gene encodes CDR1 LNHNV and CDR2 YYDKDF (reference sequence). CDR3 DNA: TGTGCCACCAGCATGGGGAGGGGATCCTACGAGCAGTACGTC. Amino acids: CATSMGRGSYEQYV.

The chain uses TRBV3-1 and TRBJ1-2; D perhaps matches TRBD1 (6 bases). Trimming cost V 8 bases and J 3 bases, with 19 bases left between them. This CDR3 comprises 15 residues. CDR1 LGHDT and CDR2 YNNKEL come from the germline V gene (reference sequence). CDR3 region: CASSHGQFLYYGYTF. In nucleotides, the CDR3 is TGTGCCAGCTCCCACGGACAGTTTCTTTACTATGGCTACACCTTC.